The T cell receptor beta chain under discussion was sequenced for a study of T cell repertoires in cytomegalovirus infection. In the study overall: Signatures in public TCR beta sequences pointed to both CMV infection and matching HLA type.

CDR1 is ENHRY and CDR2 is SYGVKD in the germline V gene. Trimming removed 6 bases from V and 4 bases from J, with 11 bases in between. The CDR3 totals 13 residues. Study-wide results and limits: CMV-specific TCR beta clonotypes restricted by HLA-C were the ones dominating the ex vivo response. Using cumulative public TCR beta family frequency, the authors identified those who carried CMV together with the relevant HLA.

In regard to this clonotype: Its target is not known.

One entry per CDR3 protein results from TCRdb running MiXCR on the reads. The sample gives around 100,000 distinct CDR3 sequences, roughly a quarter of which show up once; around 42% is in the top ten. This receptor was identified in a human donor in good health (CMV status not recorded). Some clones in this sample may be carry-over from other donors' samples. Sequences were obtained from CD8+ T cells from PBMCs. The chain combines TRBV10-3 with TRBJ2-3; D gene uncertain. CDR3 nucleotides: TGTGCCATCAGCCGAACCAGCGCAGATACGCAGTATTTT. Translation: CAISRTSADTQYF.